This T cell receptor beta chain is from a study of shared clonotypes between healthy human individuals (dated by TCRdb to the early 2020s). General notes on the study: The cohort included a few men and a couple of women between 18 and 49 years of age. For each donor, CD4 naive and CD4 memory were each run on three plates, CD8 naive on two plates, and CD8 memory on one plate. Blood TCR repertoires of a handful of healthy adults were deeply sequenced to estimate repertoire size and the extent of clonotype sharing between individuals. To increase sequencing depth and limit assay-specific biases, TCR repertoire library preparation and sequencing were carried out by different laboratories using diverse techniques. Leukapheresis yielded between about 0.8 and 8.9 billion PBMCs per donor.

Results and caveats for the whole study, not just this receptor: Across a handful of donors, about 5% of naive CD4, approximately 4% of naive CD8, 2% to 2.5% of memory CD4, and roughly 0.41% of memory CD8 clonotypes were shared. Based on pairwise subsampling, the degree of clonotype sharing among donors was expected to be affected by sequencing depth. Incomplete sequencing was indicated by rarefaction of sorted-subset datasets, despite the large sequencing depth. Sampling was restricted to blood, and TCR repertoires in tissues likely differ from the TCR repertoires found in blood. Higher generation probabilities were observed for clonotypes shared by all four sorted-subset donors than for non-shared clonotypes. Larger estimated clonotype richness was generally found for naive subsets than for memory subsets. Because the study included only a small number of donors, the genetic and exposure-history diversity represented was limited.

The germline ends are 11 bases apart after V is trimmed by 1 base and J by 5 bases. Counted from cysteine to phenylalanine, this CDR3 has 14 amino acids. Kept here is only the CDR3 DNA, which spans 42 bases and is read in frame from base 1. The germline V gene yields SGHTA for CDR1 and FQGNSA for CDR2. Remarks on this clone: The clone's antigen remains unknown. Qualities for individual bases were not recorded, and no much larger clone is one base off.

The donors were healthy, HIV-negative adults with no recently reported acute infections or vaccinations. Every donor was a Caucasian adult living in Nashville, Tennessee, USA. Magnetic negative selection was used to enrich CD4+ T cells, after which naive cells were positively selected on CD45RA and the negative fraction became the memory subset. Blood was collected by leukapheresis, and PBMCs were isolated by Ficoll-Histopaque density gradient centrifugation and then cryopreserved in liquid nitrogen vapor phase. Analytical flow cytometry was used to check the purity and quantity of each magnetically sorted T cell population. Each sorted fraction had its genomic DNA isolated and then quantified by UV absorbance on a Nanodrop 2000c. TCR CDR3 regions were amplified from genomic DNA by multiplex PCR using the deep immunoSEQ assay. For each cell subset, the extracted genomic DNA was distributed evenly across all wells of several immunoSEQ 96-well plates, and each plate served as one replicate. Each replicate PCR for sorted subsets received 150 to 250 ng genomic DNA, equal to tens of thousands of T cell genomes. Purified libraries were quantified with a Qubit 3.0 fluorometer, sized on a Bioanalyzer 2100, and re-quantified with the KAPA Library Quantification kit. A separate single-read 150-cycle Illumina NextSeq 550 flow cell was used to sequence each immunoSEQ 96-well plate. As for the authors' bioinformatics: Because only junctional sequences without quality scores were contained in the immunoSEQ output, filtering matching that applied to full-length reads could not be performed. To assign V/J genes and CDR3, sequences were annotated using PyIR, a Python wrapper for IgBLAST v1.9, with IMGT germline references. Reads with weak V/J assignments (E-value above 1e-6), missing CDR3, stop codons, out-of-frame junctions, or ambiguous translated residues were removed. V3J clonotypes were defined as sequences sharing the same inferred V gene, J gene, and CDR3 amino acid sequence. To compute the percentage overlap between repertoires, the number of shared unique clonotypes was divided by the size of the smaller repertoire. RTK rarefaction, the Chao1 estimator, and Recon v2.1 estimates of unobserved clonotypes were used to assess repertoire richness. OLGA was used to compute generation probabilities for all TCRbeta clonotypes that the gDNA method yielded from a handful of donors. The clones in this table, taken by TCRdb from immuneACCESS, are in-frame only. Not every clone is retained; where verified, under half of the shortfall comes from an unresolved V gene, and the cause of the rest is unknown. V and J calls and clone size are copied from that table; D and trimming were computed from the DNA. This sample holds about 2 million clones; 85% to 95% were observed only once. Of the sample, 0.1% to 0.15% falls within the top ten clones.

The sequence joins TRBV7-2 to TRBJ2-5; confidence is insufficient to name the D gene. The receptor's source is a young man in good health. Sequencing used naive CD4+ T cells sorted from blood. Explained via the paper, the cell subset or site label denotes: CD45RA+ positively selected. The DNA sequence reads TGTGCCAGCAGCTTAGATGGGTCTAGGGAGACCCAGTACTTC. Its amino acids are CASSLDGSRETQYF.